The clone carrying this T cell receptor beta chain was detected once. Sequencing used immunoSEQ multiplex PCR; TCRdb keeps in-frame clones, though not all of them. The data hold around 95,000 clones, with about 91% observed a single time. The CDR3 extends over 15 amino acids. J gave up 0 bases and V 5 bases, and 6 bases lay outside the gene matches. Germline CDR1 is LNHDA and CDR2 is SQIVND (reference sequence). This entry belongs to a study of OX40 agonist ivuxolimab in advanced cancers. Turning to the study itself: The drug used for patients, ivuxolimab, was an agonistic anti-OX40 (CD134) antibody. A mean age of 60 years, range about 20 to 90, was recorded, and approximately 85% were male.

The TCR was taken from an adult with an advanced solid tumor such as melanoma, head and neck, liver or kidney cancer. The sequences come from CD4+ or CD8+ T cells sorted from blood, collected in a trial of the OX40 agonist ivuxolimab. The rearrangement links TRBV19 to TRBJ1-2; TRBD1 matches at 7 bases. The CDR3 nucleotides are TGTGCCAGTAGTGCGGGACAGTACGCTAACTATGGCTACACCTTC. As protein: CASSAGQYANYGYTF. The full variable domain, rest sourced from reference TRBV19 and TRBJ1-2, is DGGITQSPKYLFRKEGQNVTLSCEQNLNHDAMYWYRQDPGQGLRLIYYSQIVNDFQKGDIAEGYSVSREKKESFPLTVTSAQKNPTAFYLCASSAGQYANYGYTFGSGTRLTVV.